The subject of this entry is one TCR beta chain. This sample was included in a study of CDR3 diversity in severe acne. V trimming: 6 bases; J trimming: 5 bases; junction bases outside the gene matches: 11. Germline V gene sequence: CDR1 MGHRA, CDR2 YSYEKL. The length of the CDR3 is 16 residues. TCRdb analysed the PCR reads with MiXCR anew, one entry per CDR3 protein. This table has some 90,000 distinct CDR3 sequences, approximately 49% appearing once. The J gene is TRBJ2-1, the V gene TRBV4-1; 9 bases align to TRBD2. Sequenced material: blood. The clonotype originates from a male donor with severe acne vulgaris. The CDR3 DNA reads as TGCGCCAGCAGATCAGGGGAGGGGACTAGCCACAATGAGCAGTTCTTC. Its protein product is CASRSGEGTSHNEQFF.